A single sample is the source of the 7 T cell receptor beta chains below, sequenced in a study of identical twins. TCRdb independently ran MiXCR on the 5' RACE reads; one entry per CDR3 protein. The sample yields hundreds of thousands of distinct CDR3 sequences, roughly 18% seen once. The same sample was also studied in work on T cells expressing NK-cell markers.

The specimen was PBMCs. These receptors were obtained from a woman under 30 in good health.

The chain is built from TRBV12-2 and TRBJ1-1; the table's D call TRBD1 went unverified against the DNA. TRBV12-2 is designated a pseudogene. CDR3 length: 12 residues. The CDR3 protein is CASRLSGAGAFF. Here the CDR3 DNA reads TGTGCAAGTCGCTTATCGGGGGCAGGAGCTTTCTTT.

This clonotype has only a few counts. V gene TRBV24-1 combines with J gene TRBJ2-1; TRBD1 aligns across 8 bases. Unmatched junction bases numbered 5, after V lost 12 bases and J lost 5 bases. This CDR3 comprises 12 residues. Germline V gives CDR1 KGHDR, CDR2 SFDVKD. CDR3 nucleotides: TGTGCCTCGCAGGGGGCCAACAATGAGCAGTTCTTC. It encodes CASQGANNEQFF.

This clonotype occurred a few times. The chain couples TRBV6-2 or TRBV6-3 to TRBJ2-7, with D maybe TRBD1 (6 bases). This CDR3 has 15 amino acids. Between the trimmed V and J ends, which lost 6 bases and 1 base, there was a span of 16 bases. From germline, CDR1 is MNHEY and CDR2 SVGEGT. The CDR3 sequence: CASRLTGRPSYEQYF. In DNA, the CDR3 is TGTGCCAGCAGGCTGACAGGCCGACCATCCTACGAGCAGTACTTC.

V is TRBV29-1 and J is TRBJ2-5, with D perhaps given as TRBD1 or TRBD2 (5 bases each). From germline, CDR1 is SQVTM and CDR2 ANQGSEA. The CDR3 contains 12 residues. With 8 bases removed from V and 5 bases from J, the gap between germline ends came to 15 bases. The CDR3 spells CSITEGRETQYF. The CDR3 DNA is TGCAGCATAACTGAGGGGCGCGAGACCCAGTACTTC. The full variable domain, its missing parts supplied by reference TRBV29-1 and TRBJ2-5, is SAVISQKPSRDICQRGTSLTIQCQVDSQVTMMFWYRQQPGQSLTLIATANQGSEATYESGFVIDKFPISRPNLTFSTLTVSNMSPEDSSIYLCSITEGRETQYFGPGTRLLVL.

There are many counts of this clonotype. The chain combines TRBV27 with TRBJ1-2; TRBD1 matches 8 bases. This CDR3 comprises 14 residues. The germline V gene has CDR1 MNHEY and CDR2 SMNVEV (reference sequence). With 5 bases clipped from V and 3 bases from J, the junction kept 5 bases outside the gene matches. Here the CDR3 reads CASSRRGRDYGYTF. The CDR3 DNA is TGTGCCAGCAGTCGCAGGGGGCGGGACTATGGCTACACCTTC.

The CDR3 DNA reads as TGCGCCAGCAGCCCGGGACAGGTGAACACCGGGGAGCTGTTTTTT. Translated, it gives CASSPGQVNTGELFF. This chain links TRBV5-1 with TRBJ2-2, with 8 bases matching TRBD1. Germline lookup yields CDR1 SGHRS and CDR2 YFSETQ. V shed 4 bases and J 1 base; nucleotides not matched to a gene: 3. The CDR3 has 15 amino acids.

CDR3 coding DNA: TGTGCCATCAGTGAAGGTCCGGCTCCCTACGAGCAGTACTTC. Translated: CAISEGPAPYEQYF. The chain uses TRBV10-3 and TRBJ2-7, with D unresolved. CDR1 and CDR2 from the germline V gene are ENHRY and SYGVKD. The CDR3 runs to 14 residues. V was shortened by 3 bases and J by 2 bases, with 11 bases between the two germline ends.